This T cell receptor beta chain was sequenced during a study of OX40 agonist ivuxolimab in advanced cancers. Study overall: Patients in the trial were receiving intravenous ivuxolimab every 2 weeks, at doses of 0.01 to 10 mg/kg.

The ends lost 6 bases at V and 4 bases at J; junction bases unmatched: 8. In germline, CDR1 is MDHEN, CDR2 SYDVKM. There are 15 residues in the CDR3. Profiling relied on immunoSEQ multiplex PCR, and the TCRdb table lists in-frame clones only, not all of them. The sample records some 25,000 clones, 75% to 85% being singletons. About this clone itself: Its antigen remains unknown.

Notes on the study in general: Individuals who were partial responders at 0.1-3.0 mg/kg had clonal expansion that ranked among the lowest. A proportion of nonresponders additionally exhibited low normalized T-cell clonal expansion.

The chain has TRBV28 and TRBJ2-7, with TRBD2 matching over 11 bases. This receptor was taken from an adult with an advanced solid tumor such as melanoma, head and neck, liver or kidney cancer. The sample here was CD4+ or CD8+ T cells sorted from blood, taken in a trial of the OX40 agonist ivuxolimab. The CDR3 sequence: CASRALAGDLYEQYF. The CDR3 DNA reads TGTGCCAGCAGAGCACTAGCGGGAGATCTGTACGAGCAGTACTTC.